This paragraph reports one TCR beta chain. The sample belongs to a study of blood T cell repertoires in COVID-19. The V gene lost 0 bases and the J gene lost 10 bases, with 14 bases spanning the gap. This CDR3 is 15 amino acids long. Germline values: CDR1 SGHNT, CDR2 YYREEE (reference sequence). Some clones are missing from TCRdb's copy, which holds only in-frame ones; the method was immunoSEQ multiplex PCR. This sample yields roughly 80,000 clones, of which more than 75% are seen a single time; 12% belongs to the top ten. This sequence originates from a human donor in a cohort sampled during active COVID-19. The rearrangement joins TRBV5-4 to TRBJ1-6; D perhaps matches TRBD1 (6 bases). Sample: peripheral blood. Here the CDR3 DNA reads TGTGCCAGCAGCTTGGAGGACAGCCGGAGGTCACCCCTCCACTTT. It specifies CASSLEDSRRSPLHF.